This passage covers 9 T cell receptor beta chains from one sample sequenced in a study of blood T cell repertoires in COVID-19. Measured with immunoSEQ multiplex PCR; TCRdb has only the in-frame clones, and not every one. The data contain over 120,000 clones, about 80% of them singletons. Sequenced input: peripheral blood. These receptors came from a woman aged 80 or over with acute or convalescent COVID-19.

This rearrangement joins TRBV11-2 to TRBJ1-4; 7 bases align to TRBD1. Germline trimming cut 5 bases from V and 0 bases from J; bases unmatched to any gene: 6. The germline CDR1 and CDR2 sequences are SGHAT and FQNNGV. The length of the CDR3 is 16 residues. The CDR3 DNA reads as TGTGCCAGCAGCCCGGGACAGCTTCCAACTAATGAAAAACTGTTTTTT. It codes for CASSPGQLPTNEKLFF.

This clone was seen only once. The DNA of the CDR3 is TGTGCCAGCAGCCAATGGGGCGGGGGGGCCCACGGGCAAGAGACCCAGTACTTC. Translation gives CASSQWGGGAHGQETQYF. The rearrangement uses TRBV3-1 (or the pseudogene TRBV3-2) and TRBJ2-5; 9 nucleotides line up with TRBD2. There are 18 residues in the CDR3. The germline V gene encodes CDR1 LGHDT and CDR2 YNNKEL (reference sequence). The V gene end was trimmed by 2 bases and the J gene end by 2 bases; junction bases not matched to a gene: 12.

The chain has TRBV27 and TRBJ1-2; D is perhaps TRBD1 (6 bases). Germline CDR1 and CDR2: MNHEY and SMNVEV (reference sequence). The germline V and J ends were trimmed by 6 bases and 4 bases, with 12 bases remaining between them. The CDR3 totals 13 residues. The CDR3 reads CASSNRGGYGYTF. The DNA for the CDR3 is TGTGCCAGCAGCAATAGGGGGGGCTATGGCTACACCTTC.

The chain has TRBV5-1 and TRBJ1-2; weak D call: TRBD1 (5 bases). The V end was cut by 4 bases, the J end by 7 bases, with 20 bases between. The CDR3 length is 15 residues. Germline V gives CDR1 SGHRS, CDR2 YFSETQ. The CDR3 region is CASSPAGGGSVGYTF. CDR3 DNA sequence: TGCGCCAGCAGCCCGGCCGGGGGGGGTTCTGTTGGCTACACCTTC.

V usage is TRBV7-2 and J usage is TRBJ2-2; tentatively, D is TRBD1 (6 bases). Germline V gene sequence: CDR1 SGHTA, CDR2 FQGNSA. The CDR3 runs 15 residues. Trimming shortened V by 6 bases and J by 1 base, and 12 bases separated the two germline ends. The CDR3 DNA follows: TGTGCCAGCAGGCCCGGGACAATGAACACCGGGGAGCTGTTTTTT. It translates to CASRPGTMNTGELFF.

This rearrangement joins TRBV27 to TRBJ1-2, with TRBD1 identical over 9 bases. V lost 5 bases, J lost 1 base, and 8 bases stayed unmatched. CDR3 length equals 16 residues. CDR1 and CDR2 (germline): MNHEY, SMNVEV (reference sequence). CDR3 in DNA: TGTGCCAGCAGTGAATGGGGGACAGGGAGTAACTATGGCTACACCTTC. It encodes CASSEWGTGSNYGYTF.

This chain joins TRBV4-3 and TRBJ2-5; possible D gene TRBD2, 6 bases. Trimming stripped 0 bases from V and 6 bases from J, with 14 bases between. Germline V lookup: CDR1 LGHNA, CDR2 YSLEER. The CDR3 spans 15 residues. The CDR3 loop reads CASSQEAGQGQTQYF. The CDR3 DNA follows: TGCGCCAGCAGCCAAGAGGCGGGGCAGGGTCAGACCCAGTACTTC.

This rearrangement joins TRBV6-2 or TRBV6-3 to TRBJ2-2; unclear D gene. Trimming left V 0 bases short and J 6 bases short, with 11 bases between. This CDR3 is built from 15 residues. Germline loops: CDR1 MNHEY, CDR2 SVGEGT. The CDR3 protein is CASSYSSQAAGELFF. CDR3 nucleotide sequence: TGTGCCAGCAGTTACTCTAGCCAAGCCGCCGGGGAGCTGTTTTTT.

In nucleotides, the CDR3 is TGTGCCAGCAGCTTATCCCTGACTAGCTGGGACCACGAGCAGTACTTC. Translated: CASSLSLTSWDHEQYF. The chain is built from TRBV7-9 and TRBJ2-7, with 7 bases fitting TRBD2. The J segment lost 5 bases and the V segment lost 2 bases, leaving 12 bases of the junction unmatched. Germline CDR1 and CDR2: SEHNR and FQNEAQ (reference sequence). This CDR3 region has 16 residues. The variable domain in full, with the rest retrieved from reference TRBV7-9 and TRBJ2-7, is DTGVSQNPRHKITKRGQNVTFRCDPISEHNRLYWYRQTLGQGPEFLTYFQNEAQLEKSRLLSDRFSAERPKGSFSTLEIQRTEQGDSAMYLCASSLSLTSWDHEQYFGPGTRLTVT.